A single sample is the source of the 29 T cell receptor beta chains below, sequenced in a study of T cell responses to AZD1222 COVID-19 vaccine. TCRdb's table, derived via immunoSEQ multiplex PCR, lists solely in-frame clones and lacks some. Of under 170,000 clones in the sample, roughly nine tenths were seen once. The sequenced sample was peripheral blood, obtained 28 days after the second AZD1222 dose. These receptors came from an adult who received the AZD1222 COVID-19 vaccine.

The chain employs TRBV9 and TRBJ2-2; no reliable D call. Between the trimmed V and J ends, which lost 5 bases and 2 bases, there was a span of 1 base. Germline V gene data show CDR1 as SGDLS and CDR2 as YYNGEE. There are 11 residues in the CDR3. The CDR3: CASSNTGELFF. CDR3 DNA sequence: TGTGCCAGCAGTAACACCGGGGAGCTGTTTTTT.

This chain uses TRBV5-1 with TRBJ2-7; TRBD2 is a possible D gene (6 bases). The CDR3 is 14 residues long. Germline assignment: CDR1 SGHRS and CDR2 YFSETQ. Deletions cut 1 base from V and 6 bases from J, with 14 bases between. CDR3: CASSLSGALGEQYF. As DNA, the CDR3 is TGCGCCAGCAGCTTGTCGGGAGCCTTAGGCGAGCAGTACTTC.

The gene calls are TRBV15 and TRBJ2-7, with 12 bases fitting TRBD2. Trimming took 6 bases from V and 6 from J; bases not matched to a gene: 9. The CDR3 spans 15 residues. Looked up from germline, CDR1 is LNHNV and CDR2 is YYDKDF (reference sequence). This CDR3 reads CATRPLAGGPAEQYF. CDR3 nucleotides: TGTGCCACCAGGCCTCTAGCGGGAGGGCCGGCCGAGCAGTACTTC.

The V gene is TRBV30, the J gene TRBJ2-3; possible D gene TRBD2, 5 bases. This CDR3 has 15 amino acids. Germline CDR1 is GTSNPN and CDR2 is SVGIG (reference sequence). Trimming left V 0 bases short and J 8 bases short, with 18 bases between. CDR3 in amino acids: CAWSVLRVPLGTQYF. As DNA, the CDR3 is TGTGCCTGGAGTGTACTGCGGGTTCCCCTCGGTACGCAGTATTTT. The variable domain in full, completed from reference TRBV30 and TRBJ2-3, reads SQTIHQWPATLVQPVGSPLSLECTVEGTSNPNLYWYRQAAGRGLQLLFYSVGIGQISSEVPQNLSASRPQDRQFILSSKKLLLSDSGFYLCAWSVLRVPLGTQYFGPGTRLTVL.

The chain links TRBV9 to TRBJ2-2, with 9 bases fitting TRBD2. The V segment lost 0 bases and the J segment 5 bases; nucleotides outside the gene matches: 5. The CDR3 sequence is 16 residues long. Germline-derived CDR1 and CDR2 are SGDLS and YYNGEE. CDR3 nucleotide sequence: TGTGCCAGCAGCGTAGCGGTAGCGGGAGTGACCGGGGAGCTGTTTTTT. Amino acid sequence: CASSVAVAGVTGELFF.

The chain links TRBV6-5 to TRBJ2-6; D is perhaps TRBD2 (7 bases). The germline CDR1 and CDR2 sequences are MNHEY and SVGAGI. Trimming left V 1 base short and J 4 bases short, with 11 bases between. There are 16 residues in the CDR3. The CDR3 reads CASSYWGGSGANVLTF. In DNA, the CDR3 is TGTGCCAGCAGTTACTGGGGGGGCTCGGGGGCCAACGTCCTGACTTTC.

This chain links TRBV2 with TRBJ1-2; D gene unclear. V lost 3 bases, J lost 5 bases, and 7 bases lay in between. Germline V gene sequence: CDR1 SNHLY, CDR2 FYNNEI. This CDR3 spans 12 amino acids. This CDR3 is CASSDLRYGYTF. CDR3 in DNA: TGTGCCAGCAGTGATTTGAGATATGGCTACACCTTC.

This chain links TRBV5-6 with TRBJ2-3; D remains ambiguous. CDR1 is SGHDT and CDR2 is YYEEEE in the germline V gene. V was pared by 0 bases and J by 0 bases, with 5 bases between. This CDR3 region has 14 residues. The CDR3 loop reads CASSLAGSTDTQYF. CDR3 DNA sequence: TGTGCCAGCAGCTTGGCCGGGAGCACAGATACGCAGTATTTT.

The genes are TRBV14 and TRBJ2-6; D might be TRBD1 (5 bases). The CDR3 is 15 residues long. Germline-derived CDR1 and CDR2 are SGHDN and FVKESK. V was shortened by 2 bases and J by 4 bases, with 9 bases between the two germline ends. CDR3 sequence: CASSQSGFGANVLTF. In DNA, the CDR3 is TGTGCCAGCAGCCAATCAGGGTTCGGGGCCAACGTCCTGACTTTC.

This clone was counted a few times. The rearrangement joins TRBV19 to TRBJ1-5; D might be TRBD1 (6 bases). Germline values: CDR1 LNHDA, CDR2 SQIVND (reference sequence). This CDR3 has 17 amino acids. Trimming shortened V by 5 bases and J by 0 bases, and 17 bases separated the two germline ends. CDR3 sequence reads: CASSLAWGATSNQPQHF. The DNA of the CDR3 is TGTGCCAGTAGTTTGGCTTGGGGGGCGACTAGCAATCAGCCCCAGCATTTT.

The V call is TRBV19, the J call TRBJ2-1; TRBD1 matches 12 bases. The CDR3 has 13 amino acids. With 8 bases clipped from V and 12 bases from J, the junction kept 8 bases outside the gene matches. The germline V gene encodes CDR1 LNHDA and CDR2 SQIVND (reference sequence). The CDR3: CASGTGGLGGQFF. DNA for the CDR3: TGTGCCAGTGGGACAGGGGGCTTAGGGGGGCAGTTCTTC.

The chain carries TRBV9 and TRBJ2-2, with D uncertain. CDR3 size: 16 residues. Per the germline V gene, CDR1 is SGDLS and CDR2 is YYNGEE. V lost 0 bases to trimming and J lost 1 base, with 10 bases between them. This chain's CDR3 is CASSVALDLNTGELFF. The CDR3 DNA follows: TGTGCCAGCAGCGTAGCTTTAGACCTGAACACCGGGGAGCTGTTTTTT.

The table lists this clone with a count of one. The J gene is TRBJ2-7, the V gene TRBV11-2, with TRBD1 identical over 10 bases. With 5 bases clipped from V and 5 bases from J, the junction kept 9 bases outside the gene matches. The CDR3 length is 15 residues. The germline CDR1 and CDR2 sequences are SGHAT and FQNNGV. The CDR3 DNA follows: TGTGCCAGCAGCCCGACAGGGACAGGGGTACACGAGCAGTACTTC. Translation: CASSPTGTGVHEQYF.

The CDR3 sequence: CSVGGNGYTF. In DNA, the CDR3 is TGCAGCGTTGGGGGGAACGGCTACACCTTC. The chain links TRBV29-1 to TRBJ1-2; a possible D gene is TRBD1 (5 bases). V was shortened by 4 bases and J by 8 bases, with 8 bases between the two germline ends. The germline V gene encodes CDR1 SQVTM and CDR2 ANQGSEA. CDR3 size: 10 residues.

The chain has TRBV2 and TRBJ1-2, with D unclear. CDR3 length equals 14 residues. CDR1 SNHLY and CDR2 FYNNEI come from the germline V gene. V gave up 3 bases and J gave up 0 bases, with 8 bases separating them. The CDR3 region has the DNA TGTGCCAGCAGTGAGGTGGGATCTAACTATGGCTACACCTTC. This sequence encodes CASSEVGSNYGYTF.

CDR3 protein: CAISEHPPLAGVLDTYEQYF. CDR3 bases: TGTGCCATCAGTGAACACCCACCCCTAGCGGGGGTACTAGACACCTACGAGCAGTACTTC. The chain couples TRBV10-3 to TRBJ2-7; 10 bases are shared with TRBD2. Trimming removed 3 bases from V and 2 bases from J; junction bases left unmatched: 19. This CDR3 has 20 amino acids. The germline V gene has CDR1 ENHRY and CDR2 SYGVKD.

This chain links TRBV25-1 with TRBJ1-6; TRBD1 agrees at 7 bases. The trim removed 6 bases at V and 6 bases at J, leaving 14 bases unmatched. Germline V gene lookup returns CDR1 MGHDK and CDR2 SYGVNS. The CDR3 runs to 17 residues. The CDR3 sequence: CASSPYRGQGRNSPLHF. The CDR3 DNA is TGTGCCAGCAGCCCTTATAGGGGGCAGGGGCGTAATTCACCCCTCCACTTT.

This clone appeared once. The J gene is TRBJ2-3, the V gene TRBV10-3; D remains unclear. The V end lost 3 bases, the J end lost 0 bases, and 13 bases lay between the germline ends. The CDR3 sequence is 16 residues long. Germline values: CDR1 ENHRY, CDR2 SYGVKD. CDR3 sequence reads: CAISDGQALSTDTQYF. CDR3 coding DNA: TGTGCCATCAGTGACGGGCAAGCGCTTAGCACAGATACGCAGTATTTT.

This rearrangement joins TRBV28 to TRBJ1-1, with D possibly TRBD1 on 6 matching bases. Between the trimmed V and J ends, which lost 5 bases and 4 bases, there was a span of 17 bases. The CDR3 consists of 15 residues. The V gene's germline CDR1 is MDHEN and CDR2 SYDVKM. CDR3 nucleotide sequence: TGTGCCAGCAGTCTTCCGGGACACCTGGGCACTGAAGCTTTCTTT. Translating it yields CASSLPGHLGTEAFF.

The CDR3 nucleotides are TGTGCCTGGAGGGACGGGAACTATGGCTACACCTTC. It yields the protein CAWRDGNYGYTF. The chain is built from TRBV30 and TRBJ1-2; no reliable D call. The CDR3 length is 12 residues. Per the germline V gene, CDR1 is GTSNPN and CDR2 is SVGIG (reference sequence). Trimming removed 3 bases from V and 2 bases from J, with 7 bases in between.

V usage is TRBV5-4 and J usage is TRBJ2-7; D is unclear. V was clipped by 5 bases and J by 0 bases, with 12 bases between them. The germline V gene has CDR1 SGHNT and CDR2 YYREEE (reference sequence). The CDR3 is made up of 14 amino acids. DNA for the CDR3: TGTGCCAGCAGACCGGATAGCTCCTCCTACGAGCAGTACTTC. It encodes CASRPDSSSYEQYF.

V gene TRBV12-3 or TRBV12-4 combines with J gene TRBJ1-5; TRBD1 is a possible D gene (5 bases). The V end lost 4 bases, the J end lost 5 bases, and 9 bases lay between the germline ends. There are 13 residues in the CDR3. DNA for the CDR3: TGTGCCAGCAGTTATGGGACCGATCAGCCCCAGCATTTT. As protein: CASSYGTDQPQHF.

The rearrangement uses TRBV7-3 and TRBJ1-1, with D uncertain. V shed 4 bases and J shed 3 bases, with 15 bases lying between them. Per germline, CDR1 SGHTA and CDR2 FQGTGA. The CDR3 is made up of 15 amino acids. The CDR3 region is CASSSPRQDHTEAFF. The CDR3 nucleotides read TGTGCCAGCAGCTCCCCTCGGCAGGACCACACTGAAGCTTTCTTT.

V and J are TRBV27 and TRBJ1-6, with D possibly matching TRBD1 (5 bases). The germline V gene encodes CDR1 MNHEY and CDR2 SMNVEV (reference sequence). The CDR3 sequence is 16 residues long. The V gene lost 2 bases and the J gene lost 5 bases, with 13 bases spanning the gap. Written as DNA, the CDR3 is TGTGCCAGCAGTTTACTGACAGTACCCCATAATTCACCCCTCCACTTT. This sequence encodes CASSLLTVPHNSPLHF.

The chain recombines TRBV18 with TRBJ2-3; D is perhaps TRBD2 (6 bases). Germline V gene lookup returns CDR1 KGHSH and CDR2 LQKENI. The V gene lost 8 bases and the J gene lost 1 base, with 22 bases spanning the gap. The CDR3 consists of 17 residues. The CDR3 sequence: CASVGLPPPGGTDTQYF. CDR3 bases: TGTGCCAGCGTTGGACTCCCTCCACCGGGGGGCACAGATACGCAGTATTTT. The full variable domain, in which reference TRBV18 and TRBJ2-3 provide the parts outside the CDR3, is NAGVMQNPRHLVRRRGQEARLRCSPMKGHSHVYWYRQLPEEGLKFMVYLQKENIIDESGMPKERFSAEFPKEGPSILRIQQVVRGDSAAYFCASVGLPPPGGTDTQYFGPGTRLTVL.

This chain connects TRBV28 to TRBJ1-1; the D is unclear. The germline V gene encodes CDR1 MDHEN and CDR2 SYDVKM. The CDR3 is made up of 12 amino acids. With 6 bases removed from V and 7 bases from J, the gap between germline ends came to 12 bases. DNA for the CDR3: TGTGCCAGCAGACGGACTTACAGTGAAGCTTTCTTT. Its translation is CASRRTYSEAFF.

The chain has TRBV11-3 and TRBJ2-1, with TRBD1 matching 7 bases. The CDR3 is 13 residues long. V shed 5 bases and J 9 bases; nucleotides not matched to a gene: 7. The germline V gene encodes CDR1 SGHNT and CDR2 YENEEA. Written as DNA, the CDR3 is TGTGCCAGCAGCACAGAAGGGGGCAGTGAGCAGTTCTTC. Amino acids: CASSTEGGSEQFF.

This rearrangement joins TRBV14 to TRBJ2-5; a weak D match, TRBD2 (6 bases). Trimming removed 4 bases from V and 5 bases from J, with 17 bases in between. The CDR3 length is 15 residues. Germline V gene sequence: CDR1 SGHDN, CDR2 FVKESK. CDR3 residues: CASSRMTRTGETQYF. In DNA, the CDR3 is TGTGCCAGCAGCCGGATGACTAGGACCGGGGAGACCCAGTACTTC.

The chain links TRBV28 to TRBJ2-1, with 12 bases that match TRBD2. Germline assignment: CDR1 MDHEN and CDR2 SYDVKM. The junction had 9 bases not matched to a gene; V was cut back by 4 bases and J by 2 bases. The CDR3 runs 18 residues. The CDR3 here is CASSSWGGLAGTYNEQFF. The DNA of the CDR3 is TGTGCCAGCAGTTCGTGGGGGGGACTAGCGGGTACCTACAATGAGCAGTTCTTC.